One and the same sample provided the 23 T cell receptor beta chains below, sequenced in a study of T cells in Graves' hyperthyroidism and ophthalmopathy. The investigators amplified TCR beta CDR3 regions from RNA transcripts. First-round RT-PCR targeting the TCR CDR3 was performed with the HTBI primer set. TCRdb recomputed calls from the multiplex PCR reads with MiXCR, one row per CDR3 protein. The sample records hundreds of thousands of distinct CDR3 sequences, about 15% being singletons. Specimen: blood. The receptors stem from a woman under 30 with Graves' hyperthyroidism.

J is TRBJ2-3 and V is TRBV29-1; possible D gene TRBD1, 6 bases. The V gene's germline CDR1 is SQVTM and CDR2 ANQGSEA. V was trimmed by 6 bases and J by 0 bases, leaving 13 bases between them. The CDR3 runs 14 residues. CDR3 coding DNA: TGCAGCGTCGGATCAGGGGATAGCACAGATACGCAGTATTTT. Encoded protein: CSVGSGDSTDTQYF.

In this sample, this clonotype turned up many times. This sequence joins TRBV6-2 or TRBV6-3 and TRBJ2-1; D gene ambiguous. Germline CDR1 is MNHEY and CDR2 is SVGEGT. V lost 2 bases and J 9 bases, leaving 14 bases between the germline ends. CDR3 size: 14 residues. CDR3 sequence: CASSYRLGLGEQFF. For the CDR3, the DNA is TGTGCCAGCAGTTACCGGCTGGGCCTTGGTGAGCAGTTCTTC.

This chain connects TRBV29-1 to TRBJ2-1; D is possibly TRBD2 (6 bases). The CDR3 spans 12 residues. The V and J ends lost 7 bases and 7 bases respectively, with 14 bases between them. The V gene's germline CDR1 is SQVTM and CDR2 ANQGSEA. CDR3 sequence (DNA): TGCAGCGCTAATGACGGGGGAAATGAGCAGTTCTTC. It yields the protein CSANDGGNEQFF.

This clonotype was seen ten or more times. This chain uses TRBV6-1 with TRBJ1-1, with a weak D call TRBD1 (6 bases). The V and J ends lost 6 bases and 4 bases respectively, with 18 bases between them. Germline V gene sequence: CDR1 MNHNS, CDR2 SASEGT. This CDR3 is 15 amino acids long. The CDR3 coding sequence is TGTGCCAGCAGCGAAACTCAAGGGGGAGGCACTGAAGCTTTCTTT. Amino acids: CASSETQGGGTEAFF.

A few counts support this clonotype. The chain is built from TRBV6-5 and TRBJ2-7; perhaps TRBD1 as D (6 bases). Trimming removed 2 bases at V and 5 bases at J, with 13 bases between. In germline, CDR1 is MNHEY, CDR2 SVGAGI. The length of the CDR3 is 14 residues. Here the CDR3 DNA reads TGTGCCAGCAGTTACACGGCCAGGGGCCACGAGCAGTACTTC. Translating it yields CASSYTARGHEQYF.

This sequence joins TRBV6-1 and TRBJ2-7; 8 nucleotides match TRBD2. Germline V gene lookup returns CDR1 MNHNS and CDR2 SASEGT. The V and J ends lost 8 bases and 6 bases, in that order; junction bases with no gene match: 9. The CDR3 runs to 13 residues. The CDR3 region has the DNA TGTGCCAGCGGTCTCAGCGGGAGACCCGAGCAGTACTTC. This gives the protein CASGLSGRPEQYF.

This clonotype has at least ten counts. The chain's CDR3 is CASRNPPGQGPYEQYF. The CDR3 nucleotides read TGTGCCAGCAGGAACCCACCGGGACAGGGTCCCTACGAGCAGTACTTC. The chain links TRBV11-2 to TRBJ2-7; 9 bases agree with TRBD1. V dropped 6 bases and J dropped 2; count of bases not matched to a gene: 11. CDR1 SGHAT and CDR2 FQNNGV come from the germline V gene. This CDR3 contains 16 residues.

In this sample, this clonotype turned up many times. Here the CDR3 reads CASSLVPGTGGYEQYF. In DNA form, the CDR3 reads TGTGCCAGCAGCTTAGTCCCTGGGACAGGGGGCTACGAGCAGTACTTC. The V and J genes are TRBV11-2 and TRBJ2-7; TRBD1 aligns across 11 bases. This CDR3 contains 16 residues. Germline loops: CDR1 SGHAT, CDR2 FQNNGV. After removal of 1 base from V and 3 bases from J, the junction contained 5 bases not matched to a gene.

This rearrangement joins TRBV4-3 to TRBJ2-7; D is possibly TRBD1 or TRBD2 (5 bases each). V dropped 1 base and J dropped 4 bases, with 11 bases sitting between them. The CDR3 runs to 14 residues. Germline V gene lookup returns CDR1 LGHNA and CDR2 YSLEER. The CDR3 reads CASSQVRDGYEQYF. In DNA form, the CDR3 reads TGCGCCAGCAGCCAAGTTCGGGACGGTTACGAGCAGTACTTC.

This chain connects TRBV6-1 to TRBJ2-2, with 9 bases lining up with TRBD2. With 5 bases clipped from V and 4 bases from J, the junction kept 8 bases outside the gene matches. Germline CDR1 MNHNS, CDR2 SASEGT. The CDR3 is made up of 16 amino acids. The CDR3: CASSTTSGLGTGELFF. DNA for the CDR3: TGTGCCAGCAGTACGACTAGCGGTCTTGGCACCGGGGAGCTGTTTTTT.

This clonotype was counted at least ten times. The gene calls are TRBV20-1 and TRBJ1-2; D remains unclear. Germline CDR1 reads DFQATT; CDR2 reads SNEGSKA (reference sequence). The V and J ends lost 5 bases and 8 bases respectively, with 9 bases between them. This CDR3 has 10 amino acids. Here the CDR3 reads CSAPVGGYTF. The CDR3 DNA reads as TGCAGTGCTCCCGTGGGGGGCTACACCTTC.

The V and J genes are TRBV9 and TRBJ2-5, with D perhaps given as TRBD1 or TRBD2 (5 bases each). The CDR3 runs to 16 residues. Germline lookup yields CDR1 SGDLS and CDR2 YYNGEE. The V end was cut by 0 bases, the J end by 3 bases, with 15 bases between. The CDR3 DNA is TGTGCCAGCAGCGTAGAAGCTAGAGGGGTAAAAGAGACCCAGTACTTC. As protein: CASSVEARGVKETQYF. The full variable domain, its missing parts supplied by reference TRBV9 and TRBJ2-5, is DSGVTQTPKHLITATGQRVTLRCSPRSGDLSVYWYQQSLDQGLQFLIQYYNGEERAKGNILERFSAQQFPDLHSELNLSSLELGDSALYFCASSVEARGVKETQYFGPGTRLLVL.

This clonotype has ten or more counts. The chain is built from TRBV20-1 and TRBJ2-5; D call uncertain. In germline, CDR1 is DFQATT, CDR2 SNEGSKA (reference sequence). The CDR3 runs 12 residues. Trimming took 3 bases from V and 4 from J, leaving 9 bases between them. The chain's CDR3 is CSASRPGETQYF. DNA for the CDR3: TGCAGTGCTAGCCGACCAGGAGAGACCCAGTACTTC.

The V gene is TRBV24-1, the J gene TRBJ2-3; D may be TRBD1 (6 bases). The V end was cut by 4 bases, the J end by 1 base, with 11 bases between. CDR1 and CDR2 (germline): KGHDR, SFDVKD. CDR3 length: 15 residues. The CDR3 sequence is CATSDRDKGTDTQYF. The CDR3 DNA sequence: TGTGCCACCAGTGACCGGGACAAGGGCACAGATACGCAGTATTTT.

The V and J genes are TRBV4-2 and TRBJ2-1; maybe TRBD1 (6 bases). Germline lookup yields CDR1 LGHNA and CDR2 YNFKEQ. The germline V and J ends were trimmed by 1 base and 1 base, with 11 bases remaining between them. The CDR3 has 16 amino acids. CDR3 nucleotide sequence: TGTGCCAGCAGCCAAGTTCTACAGGGATCCTACAATGAGCAGTTCTTC. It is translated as CASSQVLQGSYNEQFF.

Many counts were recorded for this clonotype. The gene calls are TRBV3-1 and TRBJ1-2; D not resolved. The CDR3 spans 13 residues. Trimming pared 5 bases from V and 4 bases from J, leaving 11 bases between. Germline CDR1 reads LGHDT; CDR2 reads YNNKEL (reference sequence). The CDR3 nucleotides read TGTGCCAGCAGCTCCGACACACTCTATGGCTACACCTTC. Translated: CASSSDTLYGYTF.

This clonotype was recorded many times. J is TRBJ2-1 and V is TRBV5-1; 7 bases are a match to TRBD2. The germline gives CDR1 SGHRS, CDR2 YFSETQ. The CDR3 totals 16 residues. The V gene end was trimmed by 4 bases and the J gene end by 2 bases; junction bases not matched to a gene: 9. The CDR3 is CASSLLPSGAYNEQFF. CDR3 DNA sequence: TGCGCCAGCAGCCTTTTACCTAGCGGAGCCTACAATGAGCAGTTCTTC.

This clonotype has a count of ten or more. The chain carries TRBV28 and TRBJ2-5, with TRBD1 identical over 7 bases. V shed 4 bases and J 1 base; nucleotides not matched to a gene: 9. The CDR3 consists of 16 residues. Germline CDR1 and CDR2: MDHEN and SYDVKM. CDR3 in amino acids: CASSSSDRTGQETQYF. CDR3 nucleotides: TGTGCCAGCAGTTCCAGCGACCGGACAGGCCAAGAGACCCAGTACTTC.

The CDR3 coding sequence is TGTGCCAGCAGCCAAGATGGGTGGGGGGGGAACACTGAAGCTTTCTTT. Translated: CASSQDGWGGNTEAFF. The chain recombines TRBV4-2 with TRBJ1-1; D perhaps matches TRBD1 (5 bases). V lost 0 bases, J lost 1 base, and 12 bases lay in between. The CDR3 is made up of 16 amino acids. CDR1 is LGHNA, CDR2 YNFKEQ, per germline.

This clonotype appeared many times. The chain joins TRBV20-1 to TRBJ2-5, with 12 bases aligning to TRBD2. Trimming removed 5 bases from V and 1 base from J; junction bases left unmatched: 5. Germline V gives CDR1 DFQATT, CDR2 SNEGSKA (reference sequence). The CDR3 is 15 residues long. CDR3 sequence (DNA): TGCAGTGCTCGCCGACTAGCGGGGGCCCAAGAGACCCAGTACTTC. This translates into CSARRLAGAQETQYF.

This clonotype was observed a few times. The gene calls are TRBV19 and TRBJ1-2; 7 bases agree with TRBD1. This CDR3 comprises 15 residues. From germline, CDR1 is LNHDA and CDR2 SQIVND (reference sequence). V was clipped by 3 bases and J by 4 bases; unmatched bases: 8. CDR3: CASSMGETGTYGYTF. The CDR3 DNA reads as TGTGCCAGTAGTATGGGCGAGACAGGGACCTATGGCTACACCTTC.

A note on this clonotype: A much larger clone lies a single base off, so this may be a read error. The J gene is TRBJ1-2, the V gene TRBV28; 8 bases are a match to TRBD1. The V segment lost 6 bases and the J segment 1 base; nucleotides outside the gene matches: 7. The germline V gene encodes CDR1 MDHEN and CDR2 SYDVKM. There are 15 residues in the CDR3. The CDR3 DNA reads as TGTGCCAGCAGCACAGGGGGAGTGCGTAACTATGGCTACACCTTC. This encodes CASSTGGVRNYGYTF.

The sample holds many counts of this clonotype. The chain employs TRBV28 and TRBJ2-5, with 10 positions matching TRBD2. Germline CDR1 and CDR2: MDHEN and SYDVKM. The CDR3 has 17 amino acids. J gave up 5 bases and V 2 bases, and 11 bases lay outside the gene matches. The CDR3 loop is CASSLRPSGSFMETQYF. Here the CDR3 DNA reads TGTGCCAGCAGTTTACGGCCTAGCGGGAGTTTCATGGAGACCCAGTACTTC.